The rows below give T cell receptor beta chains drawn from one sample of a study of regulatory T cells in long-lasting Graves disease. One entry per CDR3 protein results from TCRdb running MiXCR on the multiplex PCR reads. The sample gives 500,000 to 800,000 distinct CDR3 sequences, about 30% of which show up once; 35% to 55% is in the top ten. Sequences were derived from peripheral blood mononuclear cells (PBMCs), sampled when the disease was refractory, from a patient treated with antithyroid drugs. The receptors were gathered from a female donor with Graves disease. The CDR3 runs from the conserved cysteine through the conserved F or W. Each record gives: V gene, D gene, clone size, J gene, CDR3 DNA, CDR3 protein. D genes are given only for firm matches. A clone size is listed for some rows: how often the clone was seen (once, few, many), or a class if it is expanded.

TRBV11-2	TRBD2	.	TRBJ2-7	TGTGCCAGCAGCTTAGAGGGAGGGGATCGATTCCGGCAGTACTTC	CASSLEGGDRFRQYF
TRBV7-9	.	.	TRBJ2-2	TGTGCCAGCAGCCAGGGGTACAGGGAGAACACCGGGGAGCTGTTTTTT	CASSQGYRENTGELFF
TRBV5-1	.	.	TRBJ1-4	TGCGCCAGCAGCTCCGCCGACAGTCCAACTAATGAAAAACTGTTTTTT	CASSSADSPTNEKLFF
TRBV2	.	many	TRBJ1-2	TGTGCCAGCGCCCGGCCGCCAGACTATGGCTACACCTTC	CASARPPDYGYTF
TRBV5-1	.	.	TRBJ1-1	TGCGCCAGCAGCGCGGACAGTACGAACACTGAAGCTTTCTTT	CASSADSTNTEAFF
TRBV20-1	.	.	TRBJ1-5	TGCAGTGCACCGGGTCAGAATCAGCCCCAGCATTTT	CSAPGQNQPQHF
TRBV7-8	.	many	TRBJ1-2	TGTGCCAGCAGCGTAACGACAGGCCTATCATATGGCTACACCTTC	CASSVTTGLSYGYTF
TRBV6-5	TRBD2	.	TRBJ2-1	TGTGCCAGCAGTTACCCGCGGGGGGCGGGAGGTTACAATGAGCAGTTCTTC	CASSYPRGAGGYNEQFF
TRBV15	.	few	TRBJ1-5	TGTGCCACCAGCAGAGATGGAGTCGTAAATCAGCCCCAGCATTTT	CATSRDGVVNQPQHF
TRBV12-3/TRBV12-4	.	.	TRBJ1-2	TGTGCCAGCAGTTTAGCCGGGGTGAGGGGTGGCTACACCTTC	CASSLAGVRGGYTF
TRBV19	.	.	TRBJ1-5	TGTGCCAGTAGTATTGCGAATCAGCCCCAGCATTTT	CASSIANQPQHF
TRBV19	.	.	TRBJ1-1	TGTGCCAGTAGTATTAACAGTTTGAACACTGAAGCTTTCTTT	CASSINSLNTEAFF
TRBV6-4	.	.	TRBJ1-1	TGTGCCAGCAGTGCTCGGGGGGAGAACACTGAAGCTTTCTTT	CASSARGENTEAFF
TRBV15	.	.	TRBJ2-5	TGTGCCACCACAGGACAAAGAGAGACCCAGTACTTC	CATTGQRETQYF
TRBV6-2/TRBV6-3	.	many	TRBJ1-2	TGTGCCAGCAGTTACTCAGGAGGCCGGGGAGGCTACACCTTC	CASSYSGGRGGYTF
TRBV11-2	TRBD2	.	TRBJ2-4	TGTGCCAGCAGCCTCCGGGTAGCGGGAAGGTTCGGGAGCATTCAGTACTTC	CASSLRVAGRFGSIQYF
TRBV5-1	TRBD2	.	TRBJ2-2	TGCGCCAGCAGCCTAGGACTAGCGGGATACACCGGGGAGCTGTTTTTT	CASSLGLAGYTGELFF
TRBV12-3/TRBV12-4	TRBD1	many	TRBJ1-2	TGTGCCAGCGAGGGACAGGGTGCCTATGGCTACACCTTC	CASEGQGAYGYTF
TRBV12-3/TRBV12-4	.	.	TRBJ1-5	TGTGCCAGCAGTTTAGTACAATCGAATAGTCAGCCCCAGCATTTT	CASSLVQSNSQPQHF
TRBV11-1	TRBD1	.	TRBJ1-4	TGTGCCAGCAGATTTACAGGGGGAAAACTGTTTTTT	CASRFTGGKLFF
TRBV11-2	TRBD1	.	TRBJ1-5	TGTGCCAGCAGCCTGGGACAGGGCAGATATCAGCCCCAGCATTTT	CASSLGQGRYQPQHF
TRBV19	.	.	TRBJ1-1	TGTGCCAGTAGTATATTTGGGGGAGAAGCTTTCTTT	CASSIFGGEAFF
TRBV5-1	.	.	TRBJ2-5	TGCGCCAGCAGCGCAACAGGCTCCGGGAAAGAGACCCAGTACTTC	CASSATGSGKETQYF
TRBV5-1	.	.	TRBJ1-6	TGCGCCAGCAGGAGGCAGGACAATAATTCACCCCTCCACTTT	CASRRQDNNSPLHF
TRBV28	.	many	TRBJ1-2	TGTGCCAGCAGCGGGAAGGACTATGGCTACACCTTC	CASSGKDYGYTF
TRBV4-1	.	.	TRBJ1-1	TGCGCCAGCAGCCAAGCCCCTGGGGCAGGGTTTACTGAAGCTTTCTTT	CASSQAPGAGFTEAFF
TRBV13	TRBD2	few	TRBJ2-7	TGTGCCAGCAGCACCCACGGGAGGTTGAGCTCCTACGAGCAGTACTTC	CASSTHGRLSSYEQYF
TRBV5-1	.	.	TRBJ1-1	TGCGCCAGCAGCTCTGGGGTCATGAGGACTGAAGCTTTCTTT	CASSSGVMRTEAFF
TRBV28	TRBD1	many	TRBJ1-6	TGTGCCAGCAGTTACCAGGGACAGGGGTTGCATTCACCCCTCCACTTT	CASSYQGQGLHSPLHF
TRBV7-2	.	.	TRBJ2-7	TGTGCCAGCAGCCTAGACGGAGACTTCGGCTACGAGCAGTACTTC	CASSLDGDFGYEQYF
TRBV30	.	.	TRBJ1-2	TGTGCCTGGAGTGTAACCCAGGGCTATGGCTACACCTTC	CAWSVTQGYGYTF
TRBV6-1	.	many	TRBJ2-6	TGTGCCAGCAATCAGCGCTCTGGGGCCAACGTCCTGACTTTC	CASNQRSGANVLTF
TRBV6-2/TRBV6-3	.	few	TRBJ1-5	TGTGCCATCTCTGGGGGAGATAGCAATCAGCCCCAGCATTTT	CAISGGDSNQPQHF
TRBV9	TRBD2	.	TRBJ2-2	TGTGCCAGCAGCGTCTCGGGACTAGCGGGAGTGGGCGGGGAGCTGTTTTTT	CASSVSGLAGVGGELFF
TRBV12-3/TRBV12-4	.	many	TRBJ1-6	TGTGCCAGCAGTTTAGAGGGGTTCTCACCCCTCCACTTT	CASSLEGFSPLHF
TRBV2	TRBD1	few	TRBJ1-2	TGTGCCAGCAGCGCACCAAGTGGGGTGACAGGGTCTTCAGGCTACACCTTC	CASSAPSGVTGSSGYTF
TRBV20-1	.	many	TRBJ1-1	TGCAGTGCTTGGAGCAATGAAGCTTTCTTT	CSAWSNEAFF
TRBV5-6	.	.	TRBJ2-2	TGTGCCAGCAGCTTGGCCGCTCTATCTAGCGGAGGGGGAACCGGGGAGCTGTTTTTT	CASSLAALSSGGGTGELFF
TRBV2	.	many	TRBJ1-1	TGTGCCAGCAGTGTAACCGGAGAGAACACTGAAGCTTTCTTT	CASSVTGENTEAFF
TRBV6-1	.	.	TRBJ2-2	TGTGCCAGCAGTGACAGACTGAACACCGGGGAGCTGTTTTTT	CASSDRLNTGELFF
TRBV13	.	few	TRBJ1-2	TGTGCCAGCAGCTTATTATTTTCCCAAACGTCAAAGGGCTACACCTTC	CASSLLFSQTSKGYTF
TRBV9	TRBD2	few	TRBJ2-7	TGTGCCAGCAGCGTGGGACTAGCTGACTCCTACGAGCAGTACTTC	CASSVGLADSYEQYF
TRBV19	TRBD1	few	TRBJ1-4	TGTGCCACCAAAACAGGGGGCTTAGTAGAAAAACTGTTTTTT	CATKTGGLVEKLFF
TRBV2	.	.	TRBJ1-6	TGTGCCAGCAAACCGGTCATACATTCACCCCTCCACTTT	CASKPVIHSPLHF
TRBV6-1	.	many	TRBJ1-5	TGTGCCAGCAGGGGCGATAGGGGTCAGCCCCAGCATTTT	CASRGDRGQPQHF
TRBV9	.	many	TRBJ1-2	TGTGCCAGCAGCGTAGCGGCACAGGGACGAGGAGATGGCTACACCTTC	CASSVAAQGRGDGYTF
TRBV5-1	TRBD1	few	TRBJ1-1	TGCGCCAGCAGCCATCGACAGGGGGCACTAACTGAAGCTTTCTTT	CASSHRQGALTEAFF
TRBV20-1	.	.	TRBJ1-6	TGCAGTGCTGGGGCAGGAGGGGGGTCACCCCTCCACTTT	CSAGAGGGSPLHF
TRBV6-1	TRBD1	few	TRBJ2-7	TGTGCCAGCAGTGAAGCAGATCTTGGACAGGGCCTCGAGCAGTACTTC	CASSEADLGQGLEQYF
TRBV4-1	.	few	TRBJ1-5	TGCGCCAGCAGCCAAGATCTCACGCCGGGGAGGCCCCAGCATTTT	CASSQDLTPGRPQHF
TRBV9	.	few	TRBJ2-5	TGTGCCAGCAGCCTTCTCAAAAGGCCTCAACAAGAGACCCAGTACTTC	CASSLLKRPQQETQYF